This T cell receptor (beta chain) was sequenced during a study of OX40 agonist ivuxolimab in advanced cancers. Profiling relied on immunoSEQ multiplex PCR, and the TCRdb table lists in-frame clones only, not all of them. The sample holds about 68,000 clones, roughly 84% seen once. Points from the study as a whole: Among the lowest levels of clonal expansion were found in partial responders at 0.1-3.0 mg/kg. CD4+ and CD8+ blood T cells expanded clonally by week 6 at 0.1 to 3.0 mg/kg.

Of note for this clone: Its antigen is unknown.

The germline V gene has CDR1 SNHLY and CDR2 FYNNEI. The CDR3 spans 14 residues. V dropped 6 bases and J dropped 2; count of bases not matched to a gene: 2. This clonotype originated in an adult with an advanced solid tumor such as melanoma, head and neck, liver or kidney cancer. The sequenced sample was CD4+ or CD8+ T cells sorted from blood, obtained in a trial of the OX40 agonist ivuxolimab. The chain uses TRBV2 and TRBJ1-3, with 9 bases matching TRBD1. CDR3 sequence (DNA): TGTGCCAGCAGCGGGGACAGGGCTGGAAACACCATATATTTT. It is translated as CASSGDRAGNTIYF.